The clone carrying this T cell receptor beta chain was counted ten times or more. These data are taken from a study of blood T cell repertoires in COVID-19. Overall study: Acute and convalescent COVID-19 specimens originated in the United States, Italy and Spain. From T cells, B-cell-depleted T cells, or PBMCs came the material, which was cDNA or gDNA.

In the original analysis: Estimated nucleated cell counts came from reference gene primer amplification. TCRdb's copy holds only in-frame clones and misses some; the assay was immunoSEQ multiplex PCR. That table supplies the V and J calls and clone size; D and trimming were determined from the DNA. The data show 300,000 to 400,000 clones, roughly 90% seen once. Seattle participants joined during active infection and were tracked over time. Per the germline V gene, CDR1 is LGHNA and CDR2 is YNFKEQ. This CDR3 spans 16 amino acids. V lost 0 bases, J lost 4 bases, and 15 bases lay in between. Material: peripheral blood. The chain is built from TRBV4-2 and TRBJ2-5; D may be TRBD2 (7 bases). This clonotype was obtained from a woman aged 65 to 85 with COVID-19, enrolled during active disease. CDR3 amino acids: CASSQEGAGARETQYF. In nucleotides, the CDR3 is TGTGCCAGCAGCCAAGAGGGGGCGGGGGCCCGAGAGACCCAGTACTTC.